The subject of this entry is one T cell receptor beta chain. Its antigen target is currently unknown. No base quality values were provided; no much bigger clone lies one nucleotide off. Healthy HIV-negative adults with no recently reported acute infections or vaccinations were included as donors. Every donor was a Caucasian adult residing in Nashville, Tennessee, USA. CD4+ T cells were enriched by magnetic negative selection, after which naive cells were positively selected on CD45RA and the negative fraction was taken as the memory subset. After blood collection by leukapheresis, PBMCs were isolated using Ficoll-Histopaque density gradient centrifugation and then cryopreserved in the vapor phase of liquid nitrogen. Analytical flow cytometry was used to check the purity and quantity of every magnetically sorted T cell population. Genomic DNA was isolated from each sorted fraction and quantified by UV absorbance on a Nanodrop 2000c.

These data originate in a study of shared clonotypes between healthy human individuals (TCRdb year 2020). With regard to the full study: A few men and two women, aged 18 to 49 years, made up the cohort. Per donor, three plates each were used for CD4 naive and CD4 memory, two for CD8 naive, and one for CD8 memory. Each donor's leukapheresis produced roughly between roughly 0.85 and 9 billion PBMCs. To increase sequencing depth and limit assay-specific biases, different laboratories used diverse techniques to prepare libraries and sequence TCR repertoires. The study deeply sequenced blood TCR repertoires of five healthy adults to estimate repertoire size and the extent of clonotype sharing between individuals. Results and caveats for the whole study, not just this receptor: The small number of donors limited the genetic and exposure-history diversity represented. Incomplete sequencing was indicated by rarefaction of sorted-subset datasets, despite the large sequencing depth. Approximately 5% of naive CD4, 3.5% of naive CD8, 2.3% of memory CD4, and over 0.35% of memory CD8 clonotypes were shared across a handful of donors. Pairwise subsampling indicated that sequencing depth was expected to affect the degree of clonotype sharing among donors. Naive subsets generally had larger estimated clonotype richness than memory subsets. Compared with non-shared clonotypes, the clonotypes found in all four sorted-subset donors had higher generation probabilities. Sampling was restricted to blood, and TCR repertoires in tissue are likely to differ from TCR repertoires in blood.

V and J are trimmed by 6 bases and 4 bases, and the gene matches miss 8 bases of the junction. Including the terminal cysteine and phenylalanine, the CDR3 comprises 15 residues. Only CDR3 DNA remains: 45 bases, in frame from the first base. CDR1 MNHNY and CDR2 SVGAGI were looked up in the germline V gene (reference sequence). Using the deep immunoSEQ assay, multiplex PCR amplified TCR CDR3 regions from genomic DNA. For each cell subset, the extracted genomic DNA was distributed evenly across all wells of several immunoSEQ 96-well plates, and each plate served as one replicate. For sorted subsets, about 200 ng genomic DNA, equal to 30,000 to 35,000 T cell genomes, was loaded into each replicate PCR. The purified libraries were quantified using a Qubit 3.0 fluorometer, sized with a Bioanalyzer 2100, and then quantified again using the KAPA Library Quantification kit. Every immunoSEQ 96-well plate was sequenced on a dedicated single-read 150-cycle Illumina NextSeq 550 flow cell. Per the authors' processing: Because only junctional sequences without quality scores were contained in the immunoSEQ output, filtering matching that applied to full-length reads could not be performed. Sequences were annotated with PyIR, a Python wrapper for IgBLAST v1.9, and V/J genes and CDR3 were assigned using IMGT germline references. Reads were filtered out if the reads had weak V/J assignments (E-value above 1e-6), no CDR3, stop codons, out-of-frame junctions, or ambiguous translated residues. V3J clonotypes were defined as sequences sharing an identical inferred V gene, J gene, and CDR3 amino acid sequence. Percentage overlap between repertoires was calculated by dividing the number of shared unique clonotypes by the size of the smaller repertoire. RTK rarefaction, the Chao1 estimator, and Recon v2.1 estimates of unobserved clonotypes were used to assess repertoire richness. For all TCRbeta clonotypes obtained by the gDNA method from a few donors, generation probabilities were computed with OLGA. The immuneACCESS repertoire file appears here via TCRdb, limited to in-frame rearrangements. These files lack a portion of the clones; in checked studies, under half of the deficit traces to unresolved V genes, and the cause of the others is not known. V and J calls and clone size come straight from that table; D and trimming were deduced from the DNA. Here the sample has around 720,000 clones; around four fifths occur a single time. The ten top clones hold 1.5% to 2% of the sample.

The sequence derives from a woman in her 30s in good health. The specimen sequenced was memory CD4+ T cells sorted from blood. Explained via the paper, the cell subset or site label denotes: CD45RA-negative fraction. In this chain, TRBV6-6 is recombined with TRBJ2-1; 8 bases in between match TRBD1. The CDR3 region has the sequence CASSAGGWGYNEQFF. The bases are TGTGCCAGCAGCGCAGGGGGCTGGGGATACAATGAGCAGTTCTTC.